The clone carrying this T cell receptor (beta chain) was detected a few times. The data stem from a study of T cell repertoires in cytomegalovirus infection. TCRdb analysed the reads with MiXCR anew, one entry per CDR3 protein. The table records 250,000 to 300,000 distinct CDR3 sequences, approximately 15% of them present only once. Germline assignment: CDR1 MNHEY and CDR2 SVGEGT. V was pared by 0 bases and J by 0 bases, with 9 bases between. This CDR3 is 16 amino acids long. This sequence joins TRBV6-2 or TRBV6-3 and TRBJ1-3; possibly TRBD1 for D (6 bases). This TCR came from a human donor in good health (CMV status not recorded). Some clones in this sample may be carry-over from other donors' samples. The sequencing input was CD8+ T cells from PBMCs. The DNA of the CDR3 is TGTGCCAGCAGTTACTCGAAGACAGGCTCTGGAAACACCATATATTTT. Protein product: CASSYSKTGSGNTIYF.